This TCR beta chain comes out of a study of blood T cells in healthy people across ages. The study drew donors from healthy Caucasian individuals in Russia aged roughly 6 to 90. Looked up from germline, CDR1 is MNHEY and CDR2 is SVGEGT. V was trimmed by 3 bases and J by 2 bases, leaving 11 bases between them. The CDR3 covers 15 residues. A second roughly 6 to 11 cycle PCR used barcoded and J-beta primers. TCRdb called the 5' RACE reads again in MiXCR, with one record for every CDR3 protein. This table holds 800,000 or so distinct CDR3 sequences, approximately 25% found once. This same sample was also part of a study on T cells of mothers and their children. According to that study: Donation came from a few healthy Caucasian mothers together with their six children. The whole RNA yield was converted to cDNA, roughly 1.5 ug per 15 ul. Mothers gave over 10 million TCR beta CDR3 reads each, and children roughly 3.3 million each.

The sample was blood. The TCR sequence derives from a boy between 10 and 17 years old in good health. The chain links TRBV6-2 or TRBV6-3 to TRBJ1-5; D is unclear. CDR3 in DNA: TGTGCCAGCAGTTATCTCTGGACTGGCAATCAGCCCCAGCATTTT. As protein: CASSYLWTGNQPQHF.